These 8 T cell receptor beta chains share one sample of origin, sequenced in a study of T cells in Graves' hyperthyroidism and ophthalmopathy. There were TCR beta CDR3 regions amplified from RNA transcripts. HTBI primers were used for first-round RT-PCR of the TCR CDR3. TCRdb used MiXCR to reprocess the multiplex PCR reads, holding one entry per CDR3 protein. The sample has around 700,000 distinct CDR3 sequences, under 45% seen once. The source material was blood. The receptor source for this set is a woman aged 40 to 55 with Graves' hyperthyroidism.

V is TRBV5-6 and J is TRBJ2-2, with 11 bases lining up with TRBD2. The CDR3 loop spans 16 amino acids. Germline CDR1 is SGHDT and CDR2 is YYEEEE. V was clipped by 3 bases and J by 5 bases; unmatched bases: 6. CDR3 nucleotides: TGTGCCAGCAGCTACACTAGCGGGGGACGGACCGGGGAGCTGTTTTTT. Its translation: CASSYTSGGRTGELFF.

This clonotype appeared many times. The CDR3 here is CASSQGRQPQHF. The CDR3 DNA reads as TGTGCCAGCAGCCAGGGAAGGCAGCCCCAGCATTTT. This chain connects TRBV14 to TRBJ1-5; no reliable D call. The CDR3 spans 12 residues. Germline V gene sequence: CDR1 SGHDN, CDR2 FVKESK. The germline V and J ends were trimmed by 3 bases and 7 bases, with 7 bases remaining between them. Looking up the rest from reference TRBV14 and TRBJ1-5 gives the full variable domain: EAGVTQFPSHSVIEKGQTVTLRCDPISGHDNLYWYRRVMGKEIKFLLHFVKESKQDESGMPNNRFLAERTGGTYSTLKVQPAELEDSGVYFCASSQGRQPQHFGDGTRLSIL.

The CDR3 sequence: CASGDNGYTF. The DNA of the CDR3 is TGTGCCAGCGGGGACAATGGCTACACCTTC. This rearrangement joins TRBV12-3 or TRBV12-4 to TRBJ1-2; TRBD1 is a possible D gene (6 bases). Trimming removed 8 bases at V and 6 bases at J, with 7 bases between. The length of the CDR3 is 10 residues.

As to this clonotype: Being one base from a much bigger clone, this may be a read error. The rearrangement joins TRBV6-5 to TRBJ1-5, with D hard to call. Looked up from germline, CDR1 is MNHEY and CDR2 is SVGAGI. The ends were cut back, 0 bases at V and 5 bases at J, with 11 bases in the middle. There are 15 residues in the CDR3. CDR3: CASSYSAAKDQPQHF. CDR3 in DNA: TGTGCCAGCAGTTACTCGGCAGCCAAGGATCAGCCCCAGCATTTT.

CDR3 in DNA: TGTGCCAGCAGCTTGGGTACGGGGTACACCGGGGCCAACGTCCTGACTTTC. Its translation: CASSLGTGYTGANVLTF. The chain has TRBV5-4 and TRBJ2-6; D may be TRBD2 (5 bases). Germline CDR1 and CDR2: SGHNT and YYREEE (reference sequence). There are 17 residues in the CDR3. V was trimmed by 0 bases and J by 4 bases, leaving 14 bases between them.

The gene calls are TRBV30 and TRBJ2-7; D unclear. The germline gives CDR1 GTSNPN, CDR2 SVGIG (reference sequence). V lost 5 bases to trimming and J lost 1 base, with 15 bases between them. This CDR3 is built from 14 residues. DNA for the CDR3: TGTGCCTGGGGGCGACAATTTGGGTCCTACGAGCAGTACTTC. This codes for CAWGRQFGSYEQYF.

This clonotype was observed many times. This rearrangement joins TRBV29-1 to TRBJ1-2, with a weak D call TRBD1 (6 bases). Trimming left V 4 bases short and J 6 bases short, with 12 bases between. This CDR3 has 12 amino acids. Germline loops: CDR1 SQVTM, CDR2 ANQGSEA. The CDR3 region is CSVGGLRDGYTF. CDR3 nucleotide sequence: TGCAGCGTTGGGGGGCTCAGGGATGGCTACACCTTC.

The chain recombines TRBV6-2 or TRBV6-3 with TRBJ2-2; tentatively, D is TRBD2 (7 bases). The germline CDR1 and CDR2 sequences are MNHEY and SVGEGT. Deletions cut 10 bases from V and 0 bases from J, with 12 bases between. The CDR3 extends over 14 amino acids. The CDR3 nucleotides are TGTGCCACGAGGGGGGGGACGAACACCGGGGAGCTGTTTTTT. Translating gives CATRGGTNTGELFF.